This T cell receptor beta chain derives from a study of vaccination and CD4 T cells after COVID-19. About the study: Participants were vaccinated with two doses, given as either BNT162b2 or mRNA-1273 vaccine. Study-level findings and limits: Convalescent patients had a median roughly 90% of reactive clones appearing only post-vaccination.

As to this clonotype: Its antigen is unknown.

Regarding treatment: approximately 9-day PBMC culture with coronavirus spike peptide pools or control peptides (ViraFEST assay). Expanded clonotypes were found by TCR sequencing after peptide-pool stimulation (ViraFEST). Oncomine TCR Beta short-read sequencing was applied to DNA from cultured CD4+ T cells. Genomic DNA was isolated from cultured CD4+ T cells. MiXCR, run by TCRdb on the PCR reads, gives a single entry per CDR3 protein. The table includes 10,000 to 15,000 distinct CDR3 sequences, about 47% detected once. This sequence was found in a human donor who had recovered from COVID-19. The source material was CD4+ T cells from blood, cultured in vitro.

The CDR3 sequence is CASSYLLAGLSEQFF. The CDR3 DNA reads as TGTGCCAGCAGTTATCTACTAGCGGGTCTGAGCGAGCAGTTCTTC. This chain uses TRBV6-2 or TRBV6-3 with TRBJ2-1, with 9 bases matching TRBD2. Germline V gene sequence: CDR1 MNHEY, CDR2 SVGEGT. The CDR3 covers 15 residues. Trimming took 3 bases from V and 10 from J; bases not matched to a gene: 10.